This TCR beta chain was sequenced for a study of T cell changes during pregnancy in multiple sclerosis. Sequencing was performed with immunoSEQ multiplex PCR; in TCRdb, only in-frame clones are kept and a portion is missing. This sample has 40,000 to 50,000 clones, with about nine tenths found just once. The CDR3 is 15 amino acids. Trimming took off 3 bases at V and 1 base at J, with 13 bases between the two ends. CDR1 SGDLS and CDR2 YYNGEE come from the germline V gene. The TCR comes from a female donor with multiple sclerosis, enrolled in a pregnancy study. The V and J genes are TRBV9 and TRBJ1-1, with D perhaps TRBD1 (6 bases). Material: CD4+ T cells from peripheral blood mononuclear cells, obtained in the third trimester of pregnancy. CDR3 sequence reads: CASSGLQGQNTEAFF. For the CDR3, the DNA is TGTGCCAGCAGCGGGCTCCAGGGACAGAACACTGAAGCTTTCTTT.